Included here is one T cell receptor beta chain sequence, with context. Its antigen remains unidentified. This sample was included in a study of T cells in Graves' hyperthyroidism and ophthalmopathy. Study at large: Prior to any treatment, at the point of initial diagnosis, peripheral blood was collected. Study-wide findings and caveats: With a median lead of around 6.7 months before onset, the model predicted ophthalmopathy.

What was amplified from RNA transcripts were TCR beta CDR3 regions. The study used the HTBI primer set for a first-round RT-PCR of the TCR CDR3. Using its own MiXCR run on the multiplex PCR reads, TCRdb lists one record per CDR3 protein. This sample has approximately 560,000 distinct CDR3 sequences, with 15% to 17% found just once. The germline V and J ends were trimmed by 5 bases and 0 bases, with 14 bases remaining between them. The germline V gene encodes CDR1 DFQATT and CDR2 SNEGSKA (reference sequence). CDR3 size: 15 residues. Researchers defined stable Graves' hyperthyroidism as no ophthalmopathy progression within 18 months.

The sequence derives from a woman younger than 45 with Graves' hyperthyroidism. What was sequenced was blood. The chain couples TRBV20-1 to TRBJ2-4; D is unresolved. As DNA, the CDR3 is TGCAGTGCTTCCCCCGCGGCTTTAGCCAAAAACATTCAGTACTTC. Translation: CSASPAALAKNIQYF.